This T cell receptor (beta chain) derives from a study of cytomegalovirus exposure and HLA in healthy donors. On this clone itself: The antigen is unknown.

General study results and limits: Of the V segments, some could not be distinguished, including TRBV6-2 and TRBV6-3, and were excluded.

Primers included in the PCR were 60 Vbeta and 13 Jbeta primers. Clones were sequenced by immunoSEQ multiplex PCR, and TCRdb holds only the in-frame ones, with some missing. Among about 160,000 clones listed, around 72% were seen once. CDR3 length: 14 residues. The germline gives CDR1 SGHRS, CDR2 YFSETQ. Trimming took off 2 bases at V and 4 bases at J, with 10 bases between the two ends. The origin of this receptor is a woman between 40 and 55 years old in good health and CMV-seropositive. Sequencing was carried out using PBMCs. The chain is built from TRBV5-1 and TRBJ2-1; D might be TRBD1 (6 bases). The CDR3 reads CASSLDGQYNEQFF. The CDR3 region has the DNA TGCGCCAGCAGCTTAGATGGACAGTACAATGAGCAGTTCTTC.